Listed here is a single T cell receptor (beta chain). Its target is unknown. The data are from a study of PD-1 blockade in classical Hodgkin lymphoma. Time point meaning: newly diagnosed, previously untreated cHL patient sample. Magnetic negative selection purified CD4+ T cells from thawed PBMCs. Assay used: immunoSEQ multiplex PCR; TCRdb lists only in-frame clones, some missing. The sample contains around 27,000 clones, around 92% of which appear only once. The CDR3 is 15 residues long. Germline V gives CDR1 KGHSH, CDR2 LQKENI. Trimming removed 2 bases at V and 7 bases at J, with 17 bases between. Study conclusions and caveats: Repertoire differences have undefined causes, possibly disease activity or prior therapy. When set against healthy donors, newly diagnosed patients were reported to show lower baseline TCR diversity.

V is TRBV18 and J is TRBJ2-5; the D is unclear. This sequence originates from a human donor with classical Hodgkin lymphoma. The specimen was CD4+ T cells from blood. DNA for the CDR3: TGTGCCAGCTCACCAGGAGTCGGTTCGGGTTGGACCCAGTACTTC. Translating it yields CASSPGVGSGWTQYF.